These 25 T cell receptor beta chains were all obtained from the same sample, sequenced in a study of blood T cell repertoires in COVID-19. Only in-frame clones appear in the TCRdb table, and some are missing; sequencing was by immunoSEQ multiplex PCR. The sample carries roughly 100,000 clones, approximately 80% recorded once. Sequencing was carried out using peripheral blood. Receptors originate from a man aged 55 to 70 with acute or convalescent COVID-19.

This clone was picked up a small number of times. The rearrangement uses TRBV11-2 and TRBJ2-5, with 10 bases aligning to TRBD2. The CDR3 length is 19 residues. Germline V gene data show CDR1 as SGHAT and CDR2 as FQNNGV. J lost 4 bases, V lost 2 bases, and 16 bases had no gene match. CDR3 amino acids: CASSLNGLAGGRWGETQYF. The CDR3 DNA reads as TGTGCCAGCAGCTTAAACGGGTTAGCGGGAGGACGATGGGGAGAGACCCAGTACTTC.

This chain joins TRBV18 and TRBJ2-7; 7 nucleotides line up with TRBD1. Germline CDR1 is KGHSH and CDR2 is LQKENI. This CDR3 has 15 residues. V was pared by 6 bases and J by 0 bases, with 8 bases of the junction left unmatched. The CDR3 nucleotides read TGTGCCAGCTCCCTCGACAGGGCCCGCTCCTACGAGCAGTACGTC. As protein: CASSLDRARSYEQYV.

The CDR3 sequence: CSVEGVPGRVGTEAFF. In DNA form, the CDR3 reads TGCAGCGTTGAAGGGGTGCCAGGGAGGGTGGGCACTGAAGCTTTCTTT. The rearrangement joins TRBV29-1 to TRBJ1-1; D perhaps matches TRBD1 (5 bases). The CDR3 loop spans 16 amino acids. V shed 1 base and J shed 4 bases, with 19 bases lying between them. Germline CDR1 is SQVTM and CDR2 is ANQGSEA.

The chain has TRBV30 and TRBJ2-1, with TRBD2 identical over 11 bases. Germline V CDR1 and CDR2: GTSNPN, SVGIG (reference sequence). The CDR3 sequence is 15 residues long. V lost 4 bases, J lost 7 bases, and 9 bases stayed unmatched. For the CDR3, the DNA is TGTGCCTGGATCCCTAGCGGGAGGAGTCGGAATGAGCAGTTCTTC. Its translation: CAWIPSGRSRNEQFF.

The chain joins TRBV5-4 to TRBJ2-2, with D tentatively TRBD2 (5 bases). The CDR3 is 14 residues long. V gave up 10 bases and J gave up 0 bases, with 13 bases separating them. Germline CDR1 SGHNT, CDR2 YYREEE (reference sequence). DNA for the CDR3: TGTGCCTGCGGACGGGAAGCGAACACCGGGGAGCTGTTTTTT. Its protein product is CACGREANTGELFF. The variable domain in full, with the rest retrieved from reference TRBV5-4 and TRBJ2-2, is ETGVTQSPTHLIKTRGQQVTLRCSSQSGHNTVSWYQQALGQGPQFIFQYYREEENGRGNFPPRFSGLQFPNYSSELNVNALELDDSALYLCACGREANTGELFFGEGSRLTVL.

This chain joins TRBV28 and TRBJ1-5; D gene uncertain. The germline V gene encodes CDR1 MDHEN and CDR2 SYDVKM. The CDR3 has 15 residues. Trimming removed 5 bases from V and 2 bases from J, with 13 bases in between. CDR3 region: CASSNSGYGNQPQHF. DNA for the CDR3: TGTGCCAGCAGTAACTCGGGTTATGGCAATCAGCCCCAGCATTTT.

CDR3 bases: TGTGCCAGTAGGGACAGGGGAGACGAAAAACTGTTTTTT. Protein sequence: CASRDRGDEKLFF. The chain couples TRBV19 to TRBJ1-4, with 9 bases aligning to TRBD1. After removal of 6 bases from V and 8 bases from J, the junction contained 4 bases not matched to a gene. CDR3 length equals 13 residues. CDR1 is LNHDA and CDR2 is SQIVND in the germline V gene (reference sequence).

Here the CDR3 reads CASSPSNRPTYEQYF. DNA of the CDR3: TGTGCCAGCAGTCCAAGCAACAGGCCGACCTACGAGCAGTACTTC. The chain links TRBV6-5 to TRBJ2-7, with D possibly TRBD1 on 5 matching bases. Trimming removed 5 bases at V and 2 bases at J, with 16 bases between. Germline CDR1 reads MNHEY; CDR2 reads SVGAGI. This CDR3 region has 15 residues.

This clone was seen once. The chain combines TRBV21-1 with TRBJ2-6; no DNA check was done on the table's D call, TRBD1. TRBV21-1 is designated a pseudogene. CDR3 size: 19 residues. The CDR3 DNA follows: TGTGCCAGCAGTTCCGGGACAGGGAAGCCGAACTCTGGGGCCAACGTCCTGACTTTC. Its translation is CASSSGTGKPNSGANVLTF.

This clone showed up just a few times. This chain links TRBV10-1 with TRBJ2-1; 11 nucleotides match TRBD1. Germline V gene lookup returns CDR1 WNHNN and CDR2 SYGVQD (reference sequence). J lost 12 bases, V lost 4 bases, and 17 bases had no gene match. This CDR3 region has 17 residues. The CDR3 DNA sequence: TGCGCCAGCAGTGGACCGGCCGGGACAGGGGGTGCAAAAGCGCAGTTCTTC. Translating gives CASSGPAGTGGAKAQFF.

This sequence joins TRBV19 and TRBJ1-3; D uncertain. CDR1 is LNHDA, CDR2 SQIVND, per germline (reference sequence). Trimming took 3 bases from V and 0 from J, leaving 15 bases between them. The CDR3 sequence is 17 residues long. This CDR3 is CASSMRLSWDSGNTIYF. The DNA of the CDR3 is TGTGCCAGTAGTATGCGACTATCGTGGGACTCTGGAAACACCATATATTTT.

The chain employs TRBV5-1 and TRBJ2-3, with D maybe TRBD2 (6 bases). Looked up from germline, CDR1 is SGHRS and CDR2 is YFSETQ. This CDR3 is built from 15 residues. The V end lost 5 bases, the J end lost 0 bases, and 13 bases lay between the germline ends. The CDR3 DNA is TGCGCCAGCAGAGAACTAGGGACTAGCACAGATACGCAGTATTTT. This sequence encodes CASRELGTSTDTQYF.

The chain couples TRBV30 to TRBJ2-5; 8 nucleotides agree with TRBD2. The junction had 6 bases not matched to a gene; V was cut back by 3 bases and J by 6 bases. Germline values: CDR1 GTSNPN, CDR2 SVGIG (reference sequence). The CDR3 sequence is 13 residues long. The CDR3 DNA is TGTGCCTGGAGGGGAGTAGCGGGGCAGACCCAGTACTTC. This gives the protein CAWRGVAGQTQYF.

As DNA, the CDR3 is TGTGCCAGTAGTATTGGGACAGGGTTTGGCTACACCTTC. Protein: CASSIGTGFGYTF. The chain carries TRBV19 and TRBJ1-2; 9 nucleotides line up with TRBD1. Per germline, CDR1 LNHDA and CDR2 SQIVND (reference sequence). This CDR3 is 13 amino acids long. With 3 bases clipped from V and 7 bases from J, the junction kept 3 bases outside the gene matches.

The rearrangement uses TRBV28 and TRBJ2-1; the D gene is possibly TRBD1 (6 bases). CDR3 length equals 11 residues. V lost 3 bases and J 16 bases, leaving 13 bases between the germline ends. CDR1 is MDHEN, CDR2 SYDVKM, per germline. The CDR3 coding sequence is TGTGCCAGCAGTTTTAGGGACAAGTTTTTCTTC. Protein product: CASSFRDKFFF.

The CDR3 DNA sequence: TGTGCCAGTCAGGGACAGCTGAGCAATCAGCCCCAGCATTTT. Its protein is CASQGQLSNQPQHF. This chain uses TRBV19 with TRBJ1-5; 7 bases align to TRBD1. Germline V gene sequence: CDR1 LNHDA, CDR2 SQIVND (reference sequence). This CDR3 is 14 amino acids long. V lost 8 bases to trimming and J lost 1 base; unmatched junction nucleotides: 5.

This chain uses TRBV5-1 with TRBJ2-1; possible D gene TRBD1, 5 bases. In germline, CDR1 is SGHRS, CDR2 YFSETQ. V was clipped by 1 base and J by 2 bases, with 7 bases between them. This CDR3 spans 14 amino acids. The CDR3 reads CASSLQGPYNEQFF. CDR3 DNA: TGCGCCAGCAGCTTGCAGGGCCCCTACAATGAGCAGTTCTTC.

A word on this clone: One junction end disagrees with the germline gene, perhaps due to a read error. The chain carries TRBV5-1 and TRBJ2-1, with TRBD2 matching 16 bases. The CDR3 sequence is 17 residues long. Per the germline V gene, CDR1 is SGHRS and CDR2 is YFSETQ. Here the CDR3 DNA reads TGCGCCAGCAGTTTGGGACTAGCGGGAGGGACCACCAATGAGCAGTTCTTC. Protein sequence: CASSLGLAGGTTNEQFF. Together with reference TRBV5-1 and TRBJ2-1, the CDR3 gives the full variable domain: KAGVTQTPRYLIKTRGQQVTLSCSPISGHRSVSWYQQTPGQGLQFLFEYFSETQRNKGNFPGRFSGRQFSNSRSEMNVSTLELGDSALYLCASSLGLAGGTTNEQFFGPGTRLTVL.

The chain links TRBV27 to TRBJ1-6; D might be TRBD1 (5 bases). The CDR3 length is 13 residues. Per the germline V gene, CDR1 is MNHEY and CDR2 is SMNVEV (reference sequence). Trimming removed 3 bases from V and 7 bases from J, with 7 bases in between. CDR3 amino acids: CASSFGQNSPLHF. The CDR3, as DNA: TGTGCCAGCAGTTTCGGACAAAATTCACCCCTCCACTTT.

V gene TRBV20-1 combines with J gene TRBJ2-1; maybe TRBD2 (5 bases). Germline V gene data show CDR1 as DFQATT and CDR2 as SNEGSKA (reference sequence). The V end lost 3 bases, the J end lost 4 bases, and 16 bases lay between the germline ends. CDR3 length: 15 residues. CDR3 sequence reads: CSASISGSLYNEQFF. In nucleotides, the CDR3 is TGCAGTGCTAGTATATCGGGGAGCCTGTACAATGAGCAGTTCTTC.

The genes are TRBV21-1 and TRBJ2-2; the D segment call TRBD2 is taken from the table without a DNA check. TRBV21-1 is a recognized pseudogene. CDR3 length: 21 residues. CDR3 coding DNA: TGTGCCAGCAGATTCTATTTTTTTGGGACTAGCGGGAGTGTGGGCCCCGGGGAGCTGTTTTTT. Protein sequence: CASRFYFFGTSGSVGPGELFF.

Worth noting for this clone: This same CDR3 is encoded by further DNA sequences in the sample. This chain connects TRBV18 to TRBJ1-1, with 9 bases that match TRBD1. The germline V gene has CDR1 KGHSH and CDR2 LQKENI. The CDR3 spans 14 residues. Losses at the gene ends were 2 bases for V and 5 bases for J; bases not matched to a gene: 3. The CDR3 reads CASSPGTGRTEAFF. In nucleotides, the CDR3 is TGTGCCAGCTCACCAGGGACAGGGAGGACTGAAGCTTTCTTT.

The gene calls are TRBV5-1 and TRBJ1-4; D possibly corresponds to TRBD1 (6 bases). CDR1 and CDR2 from the germline V gene are SGHRS and YFSETQ. The CDR3 totals 13 residues. Trimming left V 4 bases short and J 5 bases short, with 9 bases between. In nucleotides, the CDR3 is TGCGCCAGCAGCGGGCAGGGGAATGAAAAACTGTTTTTT. Translation gives CASSGQGNEKLFF. The full variable domain, completed using reference TRBV5-1 and TRBJ1-4, is KAGVTQTPRYLIKTRGQQVTLSCSPISGHRSVSWYQQTPGQGLQFLFEYFSETQRNKGNFPGRFSGRQFSNSRSEMNVSTLELGDSALYLCASSGQGNEKLFFGSGTQLSVL.

The chain links TRBV5-6 to TRBJ2-1; weak D call: TRBD2 (6 bases). The V end lost 3 bases, the J end lost 0 bases, and 16 bases lay between the germline ends. CDR1 SGHDT and CDR2 YYEEEE come from the germline V gene. The CDR3 is 17 residues long. CDR3 bases: TGTGCCAGCAGCTCTTCTGGCGGCGGGAACTCCTACAATGAGCAGTTCTTC. Its protein is CASSSSGGGNSYNEQFF.

The chain recombines TRBV5-1 with TRBJ1-5; D remains ambiguous. V was clipped by 0 bases and J by 2 bases, with 9 bases between them. Germline CDR1 is SGHRS and CDR2 is YFSETQ. The CDR3 length is 15 residues. The CDR3 loop reads CASSLGSGGNQPQHF. In DNA, the CDR3 is TGCGCCAGCAGCTTGGGCTCGGGAGGCAATCAGCCCCAGCATTTT.